This entry features one TCR beta chain sequence. Its recognized antigen is unknown. Per-base qualities were not stored, and no clone one base away is much larger. This sample is part of a study of CD8 T cells in ankylosing spondylitis listed by TCRdb under 2017. For the study in its entirety: The study profiled T cell receptor beta repertoires in healthy donors and ankylosing spondylitis patients to find disease-linked TCR variants. Peripheral blood was sampled, and synovial fluid was also collected from ankylosing spondylitis patients. The whole study cohort included 108 healthy donors and 20 to 30 ankylosing spondylitis patients. The investigation overall reported the following: Significant enrichment of the disease-linked clones was reported in matched synovial fluid samples from ankylosing spondylitis patients. Blood from ankylosing spondylitis patients appeared to be characterized by a TCR beta motif made up of fewer than ten highly homologous amino acid variants. A CD8+ phenotype was shown by the disease-linked clones, which were found at relatively low frequencies in peripheral blood. Some of the motif variants had been reported before in the synovial fluid and blood of reactive arthritis patients, a finding that suggests common disease-initiation mechanisms.

Sequenced on an Illumina HiSeq 2500. Quantitative 5'-RACE with molecular barcodes was the method used to prepare the TCR beta libraries. Per the authors' processing: Disease-linked TCR variants were identified with a new computational method built on a probabilistic model of VDJ rearrangement. TCRdb passed the public sequencing reads through fastp at Q25 and MiXCR, retaining productive beta sequences. Each entry merges the rows of one CDR3 protein and shows their most common DNA and genes. The V and J calls and clone size are TCRdb's, not the authors'. The sample table shows fewer than 750,000 distinct CDR3 sequences, and under 20% are seen once. Under 20% of the sample is taken by the ten largest. Material: blood, either unsorted or a sorted T cell fraction (not recorded which). The origin of this receptor is a male donor with ankylosing spondylitis.

In nucleotide form, the sequence is TGCGCCAGCAGCCCCAAGGAGGGATCGGAGCAGTTCTTC. It is translated as CASSPKEGSEQFF. This chain joins TRBV4-1 to TRBJ2-1; TRBD2 might be the D gene, on 6 matching bases. V drops 4 bases and J drops 10 bases, leaving 14 bases in between. The germline V gene yields MGHRA for CDR1 and YSYEKL for CDR2. Inclusive of the bounding cysteine and phenylalanine, the CDR3 is 13 residues long. Only the CDR3 region is kept as DNA, spanning 39 bases read in frame from base 1.